This TCR beta chain was sequenced for a study of PD-1 blockade in classical Hodgkin lymphoma. Study results and limitations: Relative to healthy donors, newly diagnosed patients reportedly had lower baseline TCR diversity, which was reported as lower still in relapsed/refractory patients.

Described time point: cycle 4 day 1 (C4D1), after five to seven weeks of nivolumab. After autologous stem cell transplantation all patients relapsed, and prior brentuximab vedotin exposure differed between cohorts. The V gene end was trimmed by 3 bases and the J gene end by 9 bases; junction bases not matched to a gene: 10. CDR3 length: 14 amino acids. Germline-derived CDR1 and CDR2 are MGHDK and SYGVNS. Assay: immunoSEQ multiplex PCR; the TCRdb copy retains only in-frame clones and omits some. The data hold roughly 16,000 clones, with 83% observed a single time. For this clone: Its antigen is as yet unknown.

The chain carries TRBV25-1 and TRBJ1-1; TRBD1 aligns across 7 bases. The sequencing here drew on peripheral blood mononuclear cells (PBMCs), taken before the fourth cycle of nivolumab. The clonotype was recovered from a human donor with classical Hodgkin lymphoma. This chain's CDR3 is CASSDSTGFVQAFF. The CDR3 coding sequence is TGTGCCAGCAGTGACTCGACAGGGTTCGTTCAAGCTTTCTTT.